A selection of T cell receptor beta chains follows, all from one sample in a study of T cells in Graves' hyperthyroidism and ophthalmopathy. From the multiplex PCR reads, TCRdb called clonotypes with MiXCR, one entry per CDR3 protein. The table records about 420,000 distinct CDR3 sequences, 15% to 18% of them present only once. What was sequenced was blood. Every receptor here comes from a woman aged 18-30 years with Graves' hyperthyroidism. The CDR3 runs from the conserved cysteine through the conserved F or W. Rows may omit the clone size; those that give it use once, few, many or a size class.

V gene: TRBV3-1; clone size: many; CDR3 protein: CASRWDSPNTGELFF
V gene: TRBV6-1; clone size: -; CDR3 protein: CASTSLRGPREDTQYF
V gene: TRBV6-1; clone size: many; CDR3 protein: CASSDGGKLYGYTF
V gene: TRBV28; clone size: few; CDR3 protein: CASRGPGSEKLFF
V gene: TRBV24-1; clone size: many; CDR3 protein: CATSEPGLAGGREQFF
V gene: TRBV18; clone size: many; CDR3 protein: CASRPGQSQEKLFF
V gene: TRBV28; clone size: few; CDR3 protein: CASSPTRTSGGNDNEQFF
V gene: TRBV6-1; clone size: few; CDR3 protein: CATRPGSSGNTIYF
V gene: TRBV6-1; clone size: many; CDR3 protein: CASTTDRVLWEQYF
V gene: TRBV6-1; clone size: many; CDR3 protein: CASSEAAGIYNEQFF
V gene: TRBV6-1; clone size: -; CDR3 protein: CASKTTGELFF
V gene: TRBV6-5; clone size: many; CDR3 protein: CASSYSRAADEQYF
V gene: TRBV6-1; clone size: many; CDR3 protein: CASTLTGGNSPLHF
V gene: TRBV28; clone size: many; CDR3 protein: CASSLEGQGTAYEQYF
V gene: TRBV2; clone size: many; CDR3 protein: CASTVDRGGNSPLHF
V gene: TRBV7-6; clone size: many; CDR3 protein: CASSLLSGPNSPLHF
V gene: TRBV29-1; clone size: -; CDR3 protein: CSVVTLAGGGDTQYF
V gene: TRBV30; clone size: many; CDR3 protein: CAWNQASPEQYF
V gene: TRBV24-1; clone size: many; CDR3 protein: CATSDSAGMGNQPQHF
V gene: TRBV10-3; clone size: many; CDR3 protein: CAISPFTNREGTDTQYF
V gene: TRBV5-4; clone size: -; CDR3 protein: CASSPSGRGGVEAQYF
V gene: TRBV28; clone size: many; CDR3 protein: CASRLSPADRGNEKLFF
V gene: TRBV19; clone size: many; CDR3 protein: CASSISSVLSYEQYF
V gene: TRBV18; clone size: -; CDR3 protein: CASSPQSGDTQYF
V gene: TRBV13; clone size: few; CDR3 protein: CASSLGHPYEQYF
V gene: TRBV11-3; clone size: many; CDR3 protein: CASSHGFTGELFF
V gene: TRBV7-3; clone size: many; CDR3 protein: CASSQGAKYTQYF
V gene: TRBV12-3/TRBV12-4; clone size: -; CDR3 protein: CASSLGGGDFYGYTF
V gene: TRBV6-5; clone size: many; CDR3 protein: CASSYGGTGGEQYF
V gene: TRBV20-1; clone size: few; CDR3 protein: CSASPRYF
V gene: TRBV5-6; clone size: many; CDR3 protein: CASSLIGEWQVGYTF
V gene: TRBV28; clone size: many; CDR3 protein: CASNDRLGKETQYF
V gene: TRBV4-1; clone size: few; CDR3 protein: CASSQDGAGGSSLRAYEQYF
V gene: TRBV7-9; clone size: many; CDR3 protein: CASSSSLMNKLFF
V gene: TRBV6-4; clone size: -; CDR3 protein: CASSPRARNFRYEQYF
V gene: TRBV3-1; clone size: many; CDR3 protein: CASSQMQNTGELFF
V gene: TRBV5-1; clone size: many; CDR3 protein: CASSLPSGRRNEQFF
V gene: TRBV7-3; clone size: many; CDR3 protein: CASSSLAGGQDEQFF
V gene: TRBV20-1; clone size: many; CDR3 protein: CSAPSQGNEQFF
V gene: TRBV6-1; clone size: many; CDR3 protein: CASTDSGGRAYEQYF
V gene: TRBV20-1; clone size: -; CDR3 protein: CSVGIGNQPQHF
V gene: TRBV15; clone size: many; CDR3 protein: CATSRPGQGHTEAFF
V gene: TRBV4-1; clone size: few; CDR3 protein: CASSPIPLGAEAFF
V gene: TRBV11-2; clone size: many; CDR3 protein: CASSLGSASTDTQYF
V gene: TRBV2; clone size: many; CDR3 protein: CASSLTGALQETQYF
V gene: TRBV6-4; clone size: many; CDR3 protein: CASSVTGEDTEAFF
V gene: TRBV12-3/TRBV12-4; clone size: many; CDR3 protein: CASSFDRGYTIYF
V gene: TRBV5-1; clone size: -; CDR3 protein: CASSTGTSGETQYF
V gene: TRBV28; clone size: many; CDR3 protein: CASTPSWGATYEQYF
V gene: TRBV24-1; clone size: many; CDR3 protein: CATSDHTGRLGTDTQYF
V gene: TRBV30; clone size: many; CDR3 protein: CACGPEYNSPLHF
V gene: TRBV6-5; clone size: many; CDR3 protein: CASSYGGALLNSPLHF
V gene: TRBV7-6; clone size: many; CDR3 protein: CASSHRQGSQPQHF
V gene: TRBV13; clone size: many; CDR3 protein: CASSFRLGGYNEQFF
V gene: TRBV9; clone size: few; CDR3 protein: CASSVVFSGGATDTQYF